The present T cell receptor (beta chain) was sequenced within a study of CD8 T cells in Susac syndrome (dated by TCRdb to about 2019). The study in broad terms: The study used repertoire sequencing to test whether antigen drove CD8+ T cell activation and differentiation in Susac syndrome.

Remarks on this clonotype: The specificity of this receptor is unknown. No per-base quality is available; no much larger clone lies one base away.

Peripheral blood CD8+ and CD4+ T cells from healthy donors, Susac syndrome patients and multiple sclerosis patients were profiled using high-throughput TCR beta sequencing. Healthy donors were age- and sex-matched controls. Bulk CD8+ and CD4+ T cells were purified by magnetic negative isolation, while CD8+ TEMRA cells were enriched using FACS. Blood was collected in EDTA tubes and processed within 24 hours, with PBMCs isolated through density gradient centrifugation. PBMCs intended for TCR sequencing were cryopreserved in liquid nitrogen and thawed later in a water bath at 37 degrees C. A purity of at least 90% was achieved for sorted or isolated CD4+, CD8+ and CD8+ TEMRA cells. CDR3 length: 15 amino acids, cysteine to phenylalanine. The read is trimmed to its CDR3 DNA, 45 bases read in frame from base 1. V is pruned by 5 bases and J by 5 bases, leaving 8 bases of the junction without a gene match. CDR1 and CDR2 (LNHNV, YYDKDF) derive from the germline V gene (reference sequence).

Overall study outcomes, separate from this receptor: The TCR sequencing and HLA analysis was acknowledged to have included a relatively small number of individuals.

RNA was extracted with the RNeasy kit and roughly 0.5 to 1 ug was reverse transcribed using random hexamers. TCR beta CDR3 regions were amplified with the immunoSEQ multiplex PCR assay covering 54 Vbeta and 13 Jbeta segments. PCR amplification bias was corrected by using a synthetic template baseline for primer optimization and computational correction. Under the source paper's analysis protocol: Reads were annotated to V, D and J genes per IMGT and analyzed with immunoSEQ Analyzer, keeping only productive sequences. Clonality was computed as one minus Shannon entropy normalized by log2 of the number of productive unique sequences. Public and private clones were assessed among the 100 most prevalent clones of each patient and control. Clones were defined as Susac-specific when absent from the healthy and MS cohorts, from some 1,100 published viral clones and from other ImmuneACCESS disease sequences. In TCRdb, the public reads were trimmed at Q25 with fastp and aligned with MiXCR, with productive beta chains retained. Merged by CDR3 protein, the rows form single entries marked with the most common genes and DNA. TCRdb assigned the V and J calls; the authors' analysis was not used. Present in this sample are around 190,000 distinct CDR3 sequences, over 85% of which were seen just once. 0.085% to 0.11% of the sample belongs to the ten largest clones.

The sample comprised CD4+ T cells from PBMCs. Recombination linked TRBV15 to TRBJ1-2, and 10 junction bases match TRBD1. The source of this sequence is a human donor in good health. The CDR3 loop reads CATSLGPGQGYGYTF. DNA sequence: TGTGCCACCAGCCTCGGTCCGGGACAGGGGTATGGCTACACCTTC.